The TCR beta chain under discussion was sequenced for a study of cytomegalovirus exposure and HLA in healthy donors. For the study at large: Earlier results showed roughly 120 million unique TCR beta sequences derived from approximately 170 million T cells. Notes on the study in general: One cluster of highly shared sequence variants probably arose as a sequencing artifact. According to a later analysis, most TCR beta chains associated with CMV appeared HLA-restricted.

60 Vbeta and 13 Jbeta primers were used in PCR. Only in-frame clones appear in the TCRdb table, and some are missing; sequencing was by immunoSEQ multiplex PCR. Altogether more than 150,000 clones are present, around 78% being singletons, with the ten largest covering 1.5% to 1.8%. The CDR3 spans 16 residues. The V gene's germline CDR1 is ENHRY and CDR2 SYGVKD. Trimming removed 4 bases from V and 5 bases from J, with 18 bases in between. As regards this clone: Its specificity is unknown.

Though nominally healthy at sampling, donors likely had unrecorded immune exposures. V and J are TRBV10-3 and TRBJ2-1, with D possibly TRBD1 on 5 matching bases. The clonotype comes from a man aged 35 to 55 in good health and CMV-seronegative. The specimen sequenced was PBMCs. This CDR3 reads CAISGTGRLLNNEQFF. The CDR3 nucleotides are TGTGCCATCAGTGGAACAGGCAGGCTACTAAACAATGAGCAGTTCTTC.